This T cell receptor (beta chain) emerged from a study of T cell responses to AZD1222 COVID-19 vaccine. Overall study context: Pooled samples include second doses given at about 4 or 12 weeks.

The assay was immunoSEQ multiplex PCR, and TCRdb's table has in-frame clones only and misses some. The sample yields about 120,000 clones, 85% to 95% seen once. Study-wide results and caveats: Increases in Spike-specific TCR breadth and depth were seen after two AZD1222 doses. Repertoire sampling happened only post peak T cell response.

Germline CDR1 LNHNV, CDR2 YYDKDF (reference sequence). CDR3 size: 16 residues. With 0 bases removed from V and 8 bases from J, the gap between germline ends came to 17 bases. About this clone: What it binds is unknown.

The starting material was peripheral blood, obtained on day 0 of AZD1222 vaccination. The origin of this receptor is an adult in good health. The rearrangement joins TRBV15 to TRBJ1-3; D possibly corresponds to TRBD1 (6 bases). CDR3 DNA: TGTGCCACCAGCAGAGATCTGGGGGGGGCCCGGCACACCATATATTTT. This translates into CATSRDLGGARHTIYF.